This TCR beta chain was documented in a study of early T cells in non-severe SARS-CoV-2 infection. One entry per CDR3 protein results from TCRdb running MiXCR on the 5' RACE reads. This sample has 60,000 to 85,000 distinct CDR3 sequences, with around 16% found just once. The V and J ends lost 4 bases and 5 bases respectively, with 13 bases between them. The CDR3 loop spans 13 amino acids. CDR1 and CDR2 (germline): SGDLS, YYNGEE. The clonotype comes from an adult who was a healthcare worker with PCR-confirmed SARS-CoV-2 infection or an uninfected control (not recorded which). The chain uses TRBV9 and TRBJ2-7; D remains ambiguous. Input material: whole blood. The CDR3 DNA sequence: TGTGCCAGCAGCCCACGGAAGGGCGACGAGCAGTACTTC. It yields the protein CASSPRKGDEQYF.